The entry that follows covers one T cell receptor beta chain sequence. The sample holds many counts of this clonotype. What antigen it recognizes has not been identified. The input lacks base qualities; no much larger clone sits a single base away. These data are taken from a study of early T cells in non-severe SARS-CoV-2 infection (dated by TCRdb to the early 2020s). Regarding the study in general: Bulk RNA from unsorted whole blood was used for TCR sequencing, so alpha and beta chains could not be paired.

Study-level results and caveats: VDJdb matching was skewed toward anti-spike CD8 responses and likely underestimated virus-specific expansions by missing private and CD4 specificities.

There are 15 amino acids in the CDR3, from cysteine to phenylalanine inclusive. The DNA shown is the 45-base CDR3, in frame from base 1. This was a case-control study nested in a cohort of healthcare workers in London, UK, who had nasopharyngeal swab PCR tests and blood samples taken every week. Healthcare workers were recruited between 23 and 31 March 2020, during the week of the UK lockdown, and were followed weekly for up to roughly 15 weeks. Library prep was done by 5' RACE. The run used a NextSeq 500. The TCR library protocol attached unique molecular identifiers to individual cDNA molecules to correct for sequencing error and PCR bias. Both TCR alpha and beta chains were sequenced, and tight co-correlation was observed between alpha and beta sequence abundances in each sample. The source study handled its data this way. Decombinator V4 was used to perform V gene, J gene and CDR3 annotation of TCR sequences. TCRs were defined as expanded if a significant change between any two time points was detected under a Poisson model with p below 0.0001. TCR abundances were normalised to the total number of TCRs sequenced per sample and were expressed as counts per million. MAIT TCRs were defined by TRAV1-2 paired with TRAJ12, TRAJ20 or TRAJ33, and iNKT TCRs by TRAV10 paired with TRAJ18. VDJdb, accessed on 1 November 2021, was searched for TCRs annotated for CMV, EBV and SARS-CoV-2, and TCRs annotated for more than one antigen were excluded. Using fastp trimming at Q25 and MiXCR clonotype assembly, TCRdb reanalyzed the public sequencing data and kept in-frame beta chains. Entries that share a CDR3 protein sequence are merged under the most common genes and DNA. These V and J calls are TCRdb output, not the study's own analysis. In all, the sample holds 100,000 to 130,000 distinct CDR3 sequences, and 12% of those were seen once. The ten most abundant clones make up around 3% of the sample.

The TCR sequence derives from an adult who was a healthcare worker with PCR-confirmed SARS-CoV-2 infection or an uninfected control (not recorded which). The sequenced sample was whole blood. The V and J segments used are TRBV21-1 and TRBJ1-1. TRBV21-1 is deemed a pseudogene. The CDR3 loop reads CASSSEFGPIGEAFF. The bases are TGTGCCAGCAGCTCGGAGTTCGGCCCAATCGGTGAAGCTTTCTTT.